Below, one T cell receptor (beta chain) is given with its context. Its antigen is currently unknown. Both 60 Vbeta primers and 13 Jbeta primers went into the PCR. Clones were sequenced by immunoSEQ multiplex PCR, and TCRdb holds only the in-frame ones, with some missing. The sample records about 170,000 clones, just over 75% being singletons. Germline CDR1 reads MDHEN; CDR2 reads SYDVKM. V gave up 4 bases and J gave up 2 bases; unmatched junction bases: 10. The CDR3 spans 16 residues. The sample belongs to a study of cytomegalovirus exposure and HLA in healthy donors. Overall study results and limits: A later examination showed that TCR association rates differed by HLA locus, with DRB1 most and HLA-C fewest. For most TCR sequences rarity was the rule, although some public TCRs occurred in many donors. Within an earlier analysis, most TCR beta V segments proved productive either about 90% or about 30% of the time.

This clonotype was obtained from a woman in her thirties in good health and CMV-seropositive. The rearrangement joins TRBV28 to TRBJ1-2, with TRBD1 matching 7 bases. Material for sequencing was PBMCs. CDR3 in amino acids: CASSSADRVRNYGYTF. The CDR3 coding sequence is TGTGCCAGCAGTTCAGCCGACAGGGTGAGAAACTATGGCTACACCTTC.